Each of the 25 T cell receptor beta chains below was sequenced from the same sample in a study of PD-L1 blockade in urothelial cancer. The protocol was immunoSEQ multiplex PCR, while the TCRdb copy is restricted to in-frame clones and leaves out a portion. In the table there are roughly 120,000 clones, about four fifths of which are singletons. Indicated time point: pretreatment peripheral blood. The sequenced sample was PBMCs, obtained around atezolizumab (anti-PD-L1) treatment. These receptors all stem from a man aged 45 to 65 with urothelial cancer.

The rearrangement links TRBV11-2 to TRBJ2-1; 8 nucleotides line up with TRBD2. This CDR3 has 17 residues. Unmatched junction bases numbered 15, after V lost 4 bases and J lost 7 bases. Germline loops: CDR1 SGHAT, CDR2 FQNNGV. Here the CDR3 reads CASSSPKSGSDTNEQFF. Here the CDR3 DNA reads TGTGCCAGCAGCTCCCCCAAAAGCGGGAGCGATACAAATGAGCAGTTCTTC. Using reference TRBV11-2 and TRBJ2-1 for the parts outside the CDR3, the full variable domain is EAGVAQSPRYKIIEKRQSVAFWCNPISGHATLYWYQQILGQGPKLLIQFQNNGVVDDSQLPKDRFSAERLKGVDSTLKIQPAKLEDSAVYLCASSSPKSGSDTNEQFFGPGTRLTVL.

The V call is TRBV5-1, the J call TRBJ2-1; 7 positions agree with TRBD2. V was pared by 5 bases and J by 4 bases, with 6 bases of the junction left unmatched. Germline CDR1 SGHRS, CDR2 YFSETQ. CDR3 size: 14 residues. The CDR3: CASRGGSLYNEQFF. The CDR3, as DNA: TGCGCCAGCAGGGGCGGGAGTTTGTACAATGAGCAGTTCTTC. The complete variable domain, with remaining parts taken from reference TRBV5-1 and TRBJ2-1, reads KAGVTQTPRYLIKTRGQQVTLSCSPISGHRSVSWYQQTPGQGLQFLFEYFSETQRNKGNFPGRFSGRQFSNSRSEMNVSTLELGDSALYLCASRGGSLYNEQFFGPGTRLTVL.

V gene TRBV19 combines with J gene TRBJ2-1; TRBD2 aligns across 12 bases. There are 18 residues in the CDR3. Germline values: CDR1 LNHDA, CDR2 SQIVND (reference sequence). J lost 3 bases, V lost 3 bases, and 9 bases had no gene match. CDR3 in amino acids: CASSIRGLAGWVYNEQFF. The CDR3, as DNA: TGTGCCAGTAGTATCCGCGGACTAGCGGGATGGGTCTACAATGAGCAGTTCTTC. Based on the CDR3 plus reference TRBV19 and TRBJ2-1, the full variable domain is DGGITQSPKYLFRKEGQNVTLSCEQNLNHDAMYWYRQDPGQGLRLIYYSQIVNDFQKGDIAEGYSVSREKKESFPLTVTSAQKNPTAFYLCASSIRGLAGWVYNEQFFGPGTRLTVL.

The chain recombines TRBV6-6 with TRBJ1-2; D is undetermined. The V end lost 3 bases, the J end lost 5 bases, and 13 bases lay between the germline ends. There are 14 residues in the CDR3. Germline loops: CDR1 MNHNY, CDR2 SVGAGI (reference sequence). The CDR3 spells CASSYRAGDYGYTF. DNA for the CDR3: TGTGCCAGCAGTTATCGTGCCGGAGATTATGGCTACACCTTC.

The rearrangement links TRBV18 to TRBJ2-6, with TRBD1 matching 7 bases. CDR3 length: 15 amino acids. CDR1 and CDR2 from the germline V gene are KGHSH and LQKENI. V gave up 8 bases and J gave up 0 bases; unmatched junction bases: 4. CDR3 residues: CASRDSPSGANVLTF. The DNA of the CDR3 is TGTGCCAGCCGGGACAGCCCCTCTGGGGCCAACGTCCTGACTTTC.

This chain joins TRBV27 and TRBJ2-2; 11 nucleotides match TRBD2. The CDR3 runs 14 residues. J gave up 7 bases and V 3 bases, and 1 base lay outside the gene matches. Per germline, CDR1 MNHEY and CDR2 SMNVEV (reference sequence). The CDR3 nucleotides read TGTGCCAGCAGTTTTAGCGGGGGGGTCGGGGAGCTGTTTTTT. It yields the protein CASSFSGGVGELFF.

The chain has TRBV18 and TRBJ1-5; weak D call: TRBD1 (5 bases). This CDR3 comprises 15 residues. CDR1 and CDR2 from the germline V gene are KGHSH and LQKENI. V lost 3 bases, J lost 5 bases, and 14 bases lay in between. CDR3 protein: CASSPGGKGYQPQHF. DNA for the CDR3: TGTGCCAGCTCACCGGGGGGTAAGGGTTATCAGCCCCAGCATTTT.

This chain links TRBV9 with TRBJ2-5; tentative D call: TRBD2 (6 bases). Deletions cut 0 bases from V and 5 bases from J, with 8 bases between. The CDR3 has 13 residues. Germline V gene lookup returns CDR1 SGDLS and CDR2 YYNGEE. CDR3 residues: CASSVVGGETQYF. CDR3 sequence (DNA): TGTGCCAGCAGCGTAGTTGGGGGGGAGACCCAGTACTTC.

The chain combines TRBV11-2 with TRBJ2-1; D is unclear. Trimming cost V 5 bases and J 4 bases, with 18 bases left between them. The CDR3 is 16 residues long. Germline V gene lookup returns CDR1 SGHAT and CDR2 FQNNGV. The CDR3 DNA follows: TGTGCCAGCAGCCCCTCCGGGTCCCCCCGTTACAATGAGCAGTTCTTC. Its protein is CASSPSGSPRYNEQFF.

This clone was counted only a few times. The chain uses TRBV6-1 and TRBJ2-7; TRBD2 agrees at 8 bases. Trimming took 5 bases from V and 4 from J; bases not matched to a gene: 10. Germline CDR1 and CDR2: MNHNS and SASEGT. The CDR3 contains 15 residues. CDR3 region: CASSPPGLETYEQYF. The CDR3 region has the DNA TGTGCCAGCAGTCCCCCGGGACTAGAGACATACGAGCAGTACTTC.

This clone has only a few counts. This chain links TRBV19 with TRBJ1-1; D remains ambiguous. This CDR3 is 15 amino acids long. Germline-derived CDR1 and CDR2 are LNHDA and SQIVND (reference sequence). The germline V and J ends were trimmed by 3 bases and 1 base, with 12 bases remaining between them. CDR3 residues: CASSIRRRQNTEAFF. The CDR3 coding sequence is TGTGCCAGTAGTATTCGACGCAGACAGAACACTGAAGCTTTCTTT.

This clone was counted a single time. The chain employs TRBV28 and TRBJ2-7; no firm D call. CDR3 size: 15 residues. Germline V gene sequence: CDR1 MDHEN, CDR2 SYDVKM. Trimming removed 5 bases from V and 3 bases from J, with 17 bases in between. This CDR3 reads CASSPSTPPDYEQYF. The CDR3 coding sequence is TGTGCCAGCAGTCCTTCGACACCCCCGGACTACGAGCAGTACTTC.

CDR3 loop: CTSTKGGVGTEAFF. CDR3 in DNA: TGCACCAGCACCAAAGGGGGGGTTGGCACTGAAGCTTTCTTT. The chain combines TRBV1 with TRBJ1-1. TRBV1 represents a pseudogene. This CDR3 has 14 amino acids.

The chain couples TRBV28 to TRBJ2-1, with unresolved D. V lost 1 base and J 0 bases, leaving 13 bases between the germline ends. CDR1 is MDHEN, CDR2 SYDVKM, per germline. The CDR3 extends over 17 amino acids. In nucleotides, the CDR3 is TGTGCCAGCAGTTTATTGCATGTGCGGAGCTCCTACAATGAGCAGTTCTTC. This encodes CASSLLHVRSSYNEQFF.

This sequence joins TRBV5-6 and TRBJ2-7, with D possibly matching TRBD1 (8 bases). CDR3 length: 14 residues. The germline V gene has CDR1 SGHDT and CDR2 YYEEEE. V gave up 4 bases and J gave up 3 bases, with 14 bases separating them. CDR3 coding DNA: TGTGCCAGCAGCATACAGGGGGGGAACTACGAGCAGTACTTC. The encoded protein is CASSIQGGNYEQYF.

This clone was seen more than once but under ten times. The chain links TRBV10-2 to TRBJ2-2; D is unclear. The CDR3 length is 13 residues. The ends were cut back, 3 bases at V and 4 bases at J, with 6 bases in the middle. Germline CDR1 is WSHSY and CDR2 is SAAADI. CDR3 residues: CASSEFFTGELFF. CDR3 nucleotides: TGCGCCAGCAGTGAATTCTTCACCGGGGAGCTGTTTTTT.

This sequence joins TRBV28 and TRBJ2-2; 7 bases are shared with TRBD2. Per germline, CDR1 MDHEN and CDR2 SYDVKM. Trimming cost V 9 bases and J 1 base; bases outside gene matches: 2. CDR3 size: 13 residues. CDR3 in amino acids: CASWGGNTGELFF. The CDR3 coding sequence is TGTGCCAGTTGGGGGGGGAACACCGGGGAGCTGTTTTTT.

This chain joins TRBV30 and TRBJ2-7; TRBD2 matches 8 bases. From germline, CDR1 is GTSNPN and CDR2 SVGIG (reference sequence). V gave up 0 bases and J gave up 2 bases; unmatched junction bases: 6. CDR3 length: 15 amino acids. This CDR3 reads CAWSVGGRPPYEQYF. Written as DNA, the CDR3 is TGTGCCTGGAGTGTAGGCGGGAGGCCACCCTACGAGCAGTACTTC.

This clone was counted once. The J gene is TRBJ2-1, the V gene TRBV19, with 11 bases matching TRBD2. From germline, CDR1 is LNHDA and CDR2 SQIVND (reference sequence). V was pared by 6 bases and J by 8 bases, with 6 bases of the junction left unmatched. The CDR3 covers 14 residues. Written as DNA, the CDR3 is TGTGCCAGTAGGAGACTAGCGGGACTCGATGAGCAGTTCTTC. This translates into CASRRLAGLDEQFF. Full variable domain (outside the CDR3, taken from reference TRBV19 and TRBJ2-1): DGGITQSPKYLFRKEGQNVTLSCEQNLNHDAMYWYRQDPGQGLRLIYYSQIVNDFQKGDIAEGYSVSREKKESFPLTVTSAQKNPTAFYLCASRRLAGLDEQFFGPGTRLTVL.

This clone was observed a few times. V usage is TRBV7-3 and J usage is TRBJ1-2; perhaps TRBD1 as D (5 bases). Germline loops: CDR1 SGHTA, CDR2 FQGTGA. This CDR3 is 13 amino acids long. The ends were cut back, 5 bases at V and 6 bases at J, with 13 bases in the middle. This CDR3 reads CASSQTGGNGYTF. The CDR3 DNA reads as TGTGCCAGCAGCCAAACGGGGGGTAATGGCTACACCTTC.

V and J are TRBV7-9 and TRBJ1-1, with 7 bases matching TRBD1. CDR3 length: 16 amino acids. The germline V gene encodes CDR1 SEHNR and CDR2 FQNEAQ (reference sequence). Trimming at V came to 2 bases and at J to 1 base, leaving 7 bases not matched to a gene. Written as DNA, the CDR3 is TGTGCCAGCAGCTTAATTTATGGGACAGCGAACACTGAAGCTTTCTTT. Translation gives CASSLIYGTANTEAFF.

The V call is TRBV5-1, the J call TRBJ2-3, with D maybe TRBD2 (6 bases). Trimming pared 6 bases from V and 1 base from J, leaving 12 bases between. Germline V gene sequence: CDR1 SGHRS, CDR2 YFSETQ. The CDR3 runs 14 residues. The CDR3 is CASTRSSGTDTQYF. DNA for the CDR3: TGCGCCAGCACACGCTCTAGCGGCACAGATACGCAGTATTTT.

This clone has a single count. The chain is built from TRBV18 and TRBJ1-4, with D unclear. Germline-derived CDR1 and CDR2 are KGHSH and LQKENI. The CDR3 sequence is 14 residues long. Deletions cut 4 bases from V and 4 bases from J, with 10 bases between. For the CDR3, the DNA is TGTGCCAGCTCACTGGCAGGCAGTAATGAAAAACTGTTTTTT. Its protein is CASSLAGSNEKLFF. Variable domain in full (rest from reference TRBV18 and TRBJ1-4): NAGVMQNPRHLVRRRGQEARLRCSPMKGHSHVYWYRQLPEEGLKFMVYLQKENIIDESGMPKERFSAEFPKEGPSILRIQQVVRGDSAAYFCASSLAGSNEKLFFGSGTQLSVL.

The genes are TRBV16 and TRBJ2-7, with TRBD2 as a possible D gene (6 bases). Germline CDR1 KGHSY, CDR2 FQNENV. The CDR3 has 17 residues. This CDR3 is CTPAGSVRQTVNYEQYF. The CDR3 DNA reads TGTACGCCAGCGGGTTCGGTAAGACAGACCGTAAACTACGAGCAGTACTTC.

The rearrangement uses TRBV5-1 and TRBJ1-2, with D perhaps TRBD1 (6 bases). Looked up from germline, CDR1 is SGHRS and CDR2 is YFSETQ. The CDR3 has 15 residues. V lost 2 bases and J 4 bases, leaving 15 bases between the germline ends. The CDR3 DNA sequence: TGCGCCAGCAGCTTTGGAGACAGGAGTCTCTATGGCTACACCTTC. Its protein product is CASSFGDRSLYGYTF.